This T cell receptor (beta chain) is drawn from a study of T cell responses to AZD1222 COVID-19 vaccine. Study overall: The study pooled second doses at about 4 or about 12 weeks.

The CDR3 extends over 16 amino acids. J gave up 4 bases and V 3 bases, and 4 bases lay outside the gene matches. CDR1 KGHDR and CDR2 SFDVKD come from the germline V gene. Findings and limits, study-wide: Seropositivity was recorded at baseline in only 6 or 7 AZD1222 recipients. Reportedly, nearly half of unique spike TCRs recognized epitopes outside B.1.351/B.1.1.7 mutations. CD4 TCRs associated with vaccination spanned spike, dominating at 160-218 and 743-854.

Details on this clone: Antigen unknown.

Sequencing used immunoSEQ multiplex PCR; TCRdb keeps in-frame clones, though not all of them. Of 100,000 to 150,000 clones in the sample, roughly 90% were seen once. The clonotype originates from an adult in good health. The chain uses TRBV24-1 and TRBJ2-3; the match to TRBD2 covers 12 bases. Material: peripheral blood, obtained on day 0 of AZD1222 vaccination. CDR3 sequence (DNA): TGTGCCACCAGTGATGCTAGCGGGAGGGCGGCAGATACGCAGTATTTT. This codes for CATSDASGRAADTQYF.